This TCR beta chain is from a study of blood T cell repertoires in COVID-19. CDR1 and CDR2 (germline): ENHRY, SYGVKD. Trimming stripped 6 bases from V and 0 bases from J, with 6 bases between. CDR3 length equals 12 residues. Here immunoSEQ multiplex PCR was the method, and the copy in TCRdb shows in-frame clones only, minus some. The profile shows about 50,000 clones, about three quarters of them singletons. This clone was counted between two and nine times. This clonotype was sampled from a man aged 45-65 years with active or convalescent COVID-19. Sample: peripheral blood. The chain recombines TRBV10-3 with TRBJ2-7; maybe TRBD1 (5 bases). CDR3 protein: CAIRDNSYEQYF. As DNA, the CDR3 is TGTGCCATCAGGGACAACTCCTACGAGCAGTACTTC.